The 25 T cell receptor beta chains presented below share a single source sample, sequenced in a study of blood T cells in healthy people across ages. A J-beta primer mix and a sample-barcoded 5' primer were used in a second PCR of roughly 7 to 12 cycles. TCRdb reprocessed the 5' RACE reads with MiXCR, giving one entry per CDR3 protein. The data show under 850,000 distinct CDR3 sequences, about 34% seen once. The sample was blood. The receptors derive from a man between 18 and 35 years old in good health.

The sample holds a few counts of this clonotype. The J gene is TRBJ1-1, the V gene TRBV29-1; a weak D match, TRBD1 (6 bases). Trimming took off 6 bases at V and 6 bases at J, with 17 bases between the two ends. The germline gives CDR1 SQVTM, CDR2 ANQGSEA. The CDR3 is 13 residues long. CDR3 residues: CSVDPPGVPEAFF. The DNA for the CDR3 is TGCAGCGTAGACCCCCCAGGGGTGCCTGAAGCTTTCTTT. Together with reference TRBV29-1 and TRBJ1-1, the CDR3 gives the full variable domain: SAVISQKPSRDICQRGTSLTIQCQVDSQVTMMFWYRQQPGQSLTLIATANQGSEATYESGFVIDKFPISRPNLTFSTLTVSNMSPEDSSIYLCSVDPPGVPEAFFGQGTRLTVV.

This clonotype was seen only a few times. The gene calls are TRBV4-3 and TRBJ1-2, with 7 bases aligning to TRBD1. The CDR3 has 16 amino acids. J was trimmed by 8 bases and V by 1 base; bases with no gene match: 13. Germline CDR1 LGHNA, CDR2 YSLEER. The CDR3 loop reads CASSQAGKSGTAGYTF. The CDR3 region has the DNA TGCGCCAGCAGCCAAGCAGGGAAATCCGGGACAGCGGGCTACACCTTC.

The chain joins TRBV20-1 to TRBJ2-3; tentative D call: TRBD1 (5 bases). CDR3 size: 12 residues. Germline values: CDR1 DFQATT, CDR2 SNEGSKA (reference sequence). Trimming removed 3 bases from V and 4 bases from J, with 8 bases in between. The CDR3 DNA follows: TGCAGTGCTAGGCCGACAGCAGATACGCAGTATTTT. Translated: CSARPTADTQYF.

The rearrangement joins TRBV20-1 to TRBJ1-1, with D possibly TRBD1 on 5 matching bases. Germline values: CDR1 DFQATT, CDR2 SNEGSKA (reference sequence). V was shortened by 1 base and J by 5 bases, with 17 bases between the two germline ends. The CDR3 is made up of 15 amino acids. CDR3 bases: TGCAGTGCTAGAGTCCCCGCGGGGACGGGGACTGAAGCTTTCTTT. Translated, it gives CSARVPAGTGTEAFF.

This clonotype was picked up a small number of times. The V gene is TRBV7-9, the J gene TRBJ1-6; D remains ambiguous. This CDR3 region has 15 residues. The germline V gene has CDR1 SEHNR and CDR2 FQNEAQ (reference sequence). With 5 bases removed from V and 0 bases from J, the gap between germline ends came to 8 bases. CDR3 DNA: TGTGCCAGCAGCCGGCAGAGCTCCTATAATTCACCCCTCCACTTT. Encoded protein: CASSRQSSYNSPLHF.

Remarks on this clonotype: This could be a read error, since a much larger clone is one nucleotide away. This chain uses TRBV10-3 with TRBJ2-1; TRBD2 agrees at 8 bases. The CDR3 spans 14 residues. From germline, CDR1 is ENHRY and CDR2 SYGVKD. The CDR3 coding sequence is TGTGCCATCAAGCTAGCGGGCGTATACAAGGAGCAGTTCTTC. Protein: CAIKLAGVYKEQFF.

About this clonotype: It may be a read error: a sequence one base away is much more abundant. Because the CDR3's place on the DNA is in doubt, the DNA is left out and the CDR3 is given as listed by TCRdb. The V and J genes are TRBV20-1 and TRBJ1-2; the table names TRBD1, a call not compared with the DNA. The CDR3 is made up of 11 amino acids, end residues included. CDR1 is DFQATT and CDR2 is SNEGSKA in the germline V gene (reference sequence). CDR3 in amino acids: CSAGTDYGCTF.

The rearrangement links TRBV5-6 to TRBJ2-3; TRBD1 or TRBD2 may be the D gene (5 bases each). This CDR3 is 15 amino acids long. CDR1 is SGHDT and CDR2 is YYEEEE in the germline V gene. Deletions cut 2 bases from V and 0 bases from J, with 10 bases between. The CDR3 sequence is CASSFRDPSTDTQYF. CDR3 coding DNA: TGTGCCAGCAGCTTCCGGGACCCTAGCACAGATACGCAGTATTTT.

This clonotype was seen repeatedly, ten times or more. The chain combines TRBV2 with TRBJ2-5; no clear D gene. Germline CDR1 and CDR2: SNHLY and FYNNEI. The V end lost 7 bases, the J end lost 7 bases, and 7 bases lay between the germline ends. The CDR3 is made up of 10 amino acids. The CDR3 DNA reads TGTGCCAGCATGGAAAGGACCCAGTACTTC. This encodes CASMERTQYF.

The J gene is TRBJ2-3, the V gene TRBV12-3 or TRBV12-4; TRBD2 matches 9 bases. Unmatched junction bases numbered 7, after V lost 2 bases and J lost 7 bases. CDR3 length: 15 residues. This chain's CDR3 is CASSLRGLARNTQYF. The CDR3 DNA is TGTGCCAGCAGTTTACGGGGACTAGCTCGGAATACGCAGTATTTT.

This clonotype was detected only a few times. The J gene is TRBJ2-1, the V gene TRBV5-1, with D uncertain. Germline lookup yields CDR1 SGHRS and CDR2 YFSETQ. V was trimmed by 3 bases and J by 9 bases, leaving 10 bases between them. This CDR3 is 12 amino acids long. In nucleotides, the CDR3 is TGCGCCAGCAGCTCCGACGATCGTGAGCAGTTCTTC. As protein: CASSSDDREQFF.

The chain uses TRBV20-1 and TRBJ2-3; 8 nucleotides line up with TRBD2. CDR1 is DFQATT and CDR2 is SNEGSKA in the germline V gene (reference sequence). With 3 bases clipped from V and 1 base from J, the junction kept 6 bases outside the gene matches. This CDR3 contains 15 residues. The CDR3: CSARGAGGRTDTQYF. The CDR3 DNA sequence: TGCAGTGCTAGGGGGGCGGGAGGCCGCACAGATACGCAGTATTTT.

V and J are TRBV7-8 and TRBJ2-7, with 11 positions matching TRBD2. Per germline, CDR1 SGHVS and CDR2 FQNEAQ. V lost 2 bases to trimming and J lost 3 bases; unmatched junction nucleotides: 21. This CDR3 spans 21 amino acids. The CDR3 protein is CASSLKIPGLADPPGLYEQYF. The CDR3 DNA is TGTGCCAGCAGCTTAAAAATCCCGGGACTAGCGGACCCACCTGGGCTCTACGAGCAGTACTTC.

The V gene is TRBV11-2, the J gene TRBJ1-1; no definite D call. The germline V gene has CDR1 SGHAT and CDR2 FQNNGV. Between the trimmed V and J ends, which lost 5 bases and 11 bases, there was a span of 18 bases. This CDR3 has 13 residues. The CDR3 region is CASSARAEGNAFF. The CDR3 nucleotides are TGTGCCAGCAGCGCCCGAGCGGAGGGCAATGCTTTCTTT.

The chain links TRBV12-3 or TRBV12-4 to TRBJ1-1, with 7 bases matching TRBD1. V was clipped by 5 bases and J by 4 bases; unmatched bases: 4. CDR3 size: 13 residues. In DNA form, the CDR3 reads TGTGCCAGCAGTGACGCAGGGGGCACTGAAGCTTTCTTT. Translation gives CASSDAGGTEAFF.

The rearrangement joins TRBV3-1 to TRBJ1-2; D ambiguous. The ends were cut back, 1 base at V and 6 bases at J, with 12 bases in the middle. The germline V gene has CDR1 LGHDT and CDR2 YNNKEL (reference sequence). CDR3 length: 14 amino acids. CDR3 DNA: TGTGCCAGCAGCCAAGTCCAAGGGAGGGATGGCTACACCTTC. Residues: CASSQVQGRDGYTF.

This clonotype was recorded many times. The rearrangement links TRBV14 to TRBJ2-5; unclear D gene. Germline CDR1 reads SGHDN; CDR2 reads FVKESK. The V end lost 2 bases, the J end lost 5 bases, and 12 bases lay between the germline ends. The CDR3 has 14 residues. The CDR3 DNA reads TGTGCCAGCAGCCAATTTGGTTTTCGTGAGACCCAGTACTTC. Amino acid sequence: CASSQFGFRETQYF.

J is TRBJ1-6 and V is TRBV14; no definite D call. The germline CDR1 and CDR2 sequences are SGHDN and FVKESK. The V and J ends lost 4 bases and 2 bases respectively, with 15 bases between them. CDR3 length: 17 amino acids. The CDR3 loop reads CASSLVKGETYNSPLHF. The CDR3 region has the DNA TGTGCCAGCAGCCTCGTCAAGGGAGAGACCTATAATTCACCCCTCCACTTT.

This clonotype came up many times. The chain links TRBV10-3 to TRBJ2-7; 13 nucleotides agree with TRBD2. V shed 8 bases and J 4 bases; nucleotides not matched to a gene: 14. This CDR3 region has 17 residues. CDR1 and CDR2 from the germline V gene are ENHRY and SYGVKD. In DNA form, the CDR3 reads TGTGCCATCGGGGGGGGACTAGCGGGGCGAAGTGTATACGAGCAGTACTTC. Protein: CAIGGGLAGRSVYEQYF.

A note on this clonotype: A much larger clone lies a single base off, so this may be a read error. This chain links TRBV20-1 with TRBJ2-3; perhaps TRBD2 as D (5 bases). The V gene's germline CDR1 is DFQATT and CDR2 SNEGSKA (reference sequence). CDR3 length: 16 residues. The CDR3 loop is CRARRLGSANTDTQYF. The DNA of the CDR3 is TGCCGTGCTAGACGTCTAGGTAGCGCCAACACAGATACGCAGTATTTT.

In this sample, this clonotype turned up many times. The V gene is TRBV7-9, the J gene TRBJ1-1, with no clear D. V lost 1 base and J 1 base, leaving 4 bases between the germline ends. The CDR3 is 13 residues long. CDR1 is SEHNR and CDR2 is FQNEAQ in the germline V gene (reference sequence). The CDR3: CASSLVPNTEAFF. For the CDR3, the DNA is TGTGCCAGCAGCTTAGTTCCGAACACTGAAGCTTTCTTT. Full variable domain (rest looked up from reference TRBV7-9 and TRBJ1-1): DTGVSQNPRHKITKRGQNVTFRCDPISEHNRLYWYRQTLGQGPEFLTYFQNEAQLEKSRLLSDRFSAERPKGSFSTLEIQRTEQGDSAMYLCASSLVPNTEAFFGQGTRLTVV.

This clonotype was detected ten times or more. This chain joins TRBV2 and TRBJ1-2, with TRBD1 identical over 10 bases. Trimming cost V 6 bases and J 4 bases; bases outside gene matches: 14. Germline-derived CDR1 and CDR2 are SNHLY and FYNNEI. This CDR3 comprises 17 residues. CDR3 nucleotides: TGTGCCAGCAGCGCAGACAGGGGGCGATACGAGAGCTATGGCTACACCTTC. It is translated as CASSADRGRYESYGYTF.

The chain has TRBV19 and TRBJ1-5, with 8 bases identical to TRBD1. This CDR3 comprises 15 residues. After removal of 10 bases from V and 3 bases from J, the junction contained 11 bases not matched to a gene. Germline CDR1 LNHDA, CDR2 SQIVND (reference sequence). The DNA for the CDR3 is TGTGCCACCCTTCAGGGGGCAGGGACCAATCAGCCCCAGCATTTT. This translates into CATLQGAGTNQPQHF.

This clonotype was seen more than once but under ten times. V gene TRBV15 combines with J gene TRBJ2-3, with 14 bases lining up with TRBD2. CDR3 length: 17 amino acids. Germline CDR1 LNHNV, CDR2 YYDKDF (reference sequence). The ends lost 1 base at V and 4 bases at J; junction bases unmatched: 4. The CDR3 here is CATSRVTSGGGSDTQYF. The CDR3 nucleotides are TGTGCCACCAGCAGAGTGACTAGCGGGGGGGGGTCAGATACGCAGTATTTT.

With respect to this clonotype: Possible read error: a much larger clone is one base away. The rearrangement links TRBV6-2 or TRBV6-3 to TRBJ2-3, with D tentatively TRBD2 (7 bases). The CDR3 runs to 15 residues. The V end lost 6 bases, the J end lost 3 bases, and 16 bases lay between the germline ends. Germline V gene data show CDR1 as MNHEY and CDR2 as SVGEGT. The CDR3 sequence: CASSKGGETTDTQYF. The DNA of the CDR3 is TGTGCCAGCAGCAAAGGGGGGGAGACGACAGATACGCAGTATTTT.